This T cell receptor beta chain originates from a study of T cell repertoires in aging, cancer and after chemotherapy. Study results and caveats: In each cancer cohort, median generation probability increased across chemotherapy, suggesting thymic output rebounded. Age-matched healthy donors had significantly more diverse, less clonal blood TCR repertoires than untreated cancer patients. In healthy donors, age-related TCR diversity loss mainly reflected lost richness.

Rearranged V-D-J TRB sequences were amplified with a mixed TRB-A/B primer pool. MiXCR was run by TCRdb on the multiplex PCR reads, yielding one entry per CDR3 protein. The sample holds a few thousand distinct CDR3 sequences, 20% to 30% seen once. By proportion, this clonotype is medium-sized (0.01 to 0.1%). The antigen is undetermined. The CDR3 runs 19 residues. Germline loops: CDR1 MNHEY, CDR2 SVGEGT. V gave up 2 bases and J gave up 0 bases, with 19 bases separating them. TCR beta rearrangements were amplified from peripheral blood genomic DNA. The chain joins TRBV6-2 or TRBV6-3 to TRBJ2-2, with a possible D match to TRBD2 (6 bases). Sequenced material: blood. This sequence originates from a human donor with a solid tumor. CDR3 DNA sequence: TGTGCCAGCAGTTACACCCTGACTAGAGGGAGCGCGAACACCGGGGAGCTGTTTTTT. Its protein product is CASSYTLTRGSANTGELFF.